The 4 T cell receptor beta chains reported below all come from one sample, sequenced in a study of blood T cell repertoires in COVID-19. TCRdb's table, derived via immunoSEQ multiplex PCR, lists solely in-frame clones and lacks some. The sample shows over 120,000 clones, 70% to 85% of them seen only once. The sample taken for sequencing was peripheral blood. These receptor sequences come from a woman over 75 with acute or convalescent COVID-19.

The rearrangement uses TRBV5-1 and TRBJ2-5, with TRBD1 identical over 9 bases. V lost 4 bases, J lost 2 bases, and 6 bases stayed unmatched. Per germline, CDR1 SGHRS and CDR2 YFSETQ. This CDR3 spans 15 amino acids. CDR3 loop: CASSAMGQGQETQYF. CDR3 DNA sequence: TGCGCCAGCAGCGCAATGGGACAGGGACAAGAGACCCAGTACTTC.

CDR3 sequence: CASSLFFIAGGYNEQFF. The CDR3 DNA reads as TGTGCCAGCAGCTTATTTTTTATAGCGGGGGGGTACAATGAGCAGTTCTTC. This sequence joins TRBV7-8 and TRBJ2-1; TRBD2 aligns across 11 bases. CDR3 length: 17 amino acids. CDR1 is SGHVS and CDR2 is FQNEAQ in the germline V gene. V shed 2 bases and J 4 bases; nucleotides not matched to a gene: 7.

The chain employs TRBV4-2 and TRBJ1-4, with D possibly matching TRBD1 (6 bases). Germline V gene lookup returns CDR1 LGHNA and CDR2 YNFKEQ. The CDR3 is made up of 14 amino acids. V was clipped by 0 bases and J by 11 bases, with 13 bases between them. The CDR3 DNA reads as TGTGCCAGCAGCCAAGACAGGGGCGTGGGGAAACTGTTTTTT. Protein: CASSQDRGVGKLFF.

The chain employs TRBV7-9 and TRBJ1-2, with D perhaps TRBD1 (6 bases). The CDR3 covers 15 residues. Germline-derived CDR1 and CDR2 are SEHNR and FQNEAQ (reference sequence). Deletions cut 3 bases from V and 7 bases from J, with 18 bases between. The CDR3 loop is CASSFPRGLMGGYTF. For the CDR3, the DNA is TGTGCCAGCAGCTTTCCGAGGGGGTTAATGGGTGGCTACACCTTC.